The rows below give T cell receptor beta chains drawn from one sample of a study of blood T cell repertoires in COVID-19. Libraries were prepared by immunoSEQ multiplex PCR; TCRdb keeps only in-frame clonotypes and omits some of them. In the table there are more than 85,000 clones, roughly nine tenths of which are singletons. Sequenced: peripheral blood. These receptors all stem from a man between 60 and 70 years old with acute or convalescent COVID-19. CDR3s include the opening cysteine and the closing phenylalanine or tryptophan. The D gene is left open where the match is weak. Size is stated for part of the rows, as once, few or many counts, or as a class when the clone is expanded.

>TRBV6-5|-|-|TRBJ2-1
CASRQGFDNEQFF
TGTGCCAGCAGGCAGGGTTTCGACAATGAGCAGTTCTTC
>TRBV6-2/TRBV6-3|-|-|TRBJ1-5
CASSHGALVQPQHF
TGTGCCAGCAGCCACGGAGCGCTGGTTCAGCCCCAGCATTTT
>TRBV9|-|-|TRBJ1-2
CASSTPGYGYTF
TGTGCCAGCAGCACCCCAGGGTACGGCTACACCTTC
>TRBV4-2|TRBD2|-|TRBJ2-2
CASSHQPGLATNTGELFF
TGTGCCAGCAGCCACCAACCGGGACTAGCAACGAACACCGGGGAGCTGTTTTTT
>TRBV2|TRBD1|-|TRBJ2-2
CASSEGGGAGGTGELFF
TGTGCCAGCAGTGAAGGAGGGGGTGCAGGGGGAACCGGGGAGCTGTTTTTT
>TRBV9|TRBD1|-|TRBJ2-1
CASSGQGANEQFF
TGTGCCAGCAGCGGACAGGGGGCTAATGAGCAGTTCTTC
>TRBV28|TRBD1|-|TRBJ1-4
CASSLWWTGSEKLFF
TGTGCCAGCAGTTTATGGTGGACAGGGAGTGAAAAACTGTTTTTT
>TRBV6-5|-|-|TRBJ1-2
CASSYSGNRPSDGYTF
TGTGCCAGCAGTTACTCGGGTAACAGGCCCTCAGATGGCTACACCTTC
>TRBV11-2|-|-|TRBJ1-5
CASSRDTGNQPQHF
TGTGCCAGCAGCCGCGACACCGGCAATCAGCCCCAGCATTTT
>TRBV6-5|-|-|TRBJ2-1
CASSQWESSYNEQFF
TGTGCCAGCAGTCAATGGGAGAGCTCCTACAATGAGCAGTTCTTC
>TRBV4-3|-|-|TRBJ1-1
CASSQETGREMNTEAFF
TGCGCCAGCAGCCAAGAAACAGGGAGGGAAATGAACACTGAAGCTTTCTTT
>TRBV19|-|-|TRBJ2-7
CASSIGLHSYEQYF
TGTGCCAGTAGTATAGGTCTCCACAGCTACGAGCAGTACTTC
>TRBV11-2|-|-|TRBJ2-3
CASSLQVGDTQYF
TGTGCCAGCAGCTTACAGGTTGGAGATACGCAGTATTTT
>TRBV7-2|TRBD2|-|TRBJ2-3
CASSHGLAGGADTQYF
TGTGCCAGCAGCCACGGACTAGCGGGAGGGGCAGATACGCAGTATTTT
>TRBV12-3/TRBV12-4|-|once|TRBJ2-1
CASSLVGLNEQFF
TGTGCCAGCAGTTTAGTTGGGCTCAATGAGCAGTTCTTC
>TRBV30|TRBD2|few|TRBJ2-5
CAWSVAGGPLYF
TGTGCCTGGAGTGTCGCGGGAGGCCCCCTGTACTTC
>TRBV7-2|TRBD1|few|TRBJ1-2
CASSGHTGGDGYTF
TGTGCCAGCAGCGGTCACACAGGGGGCGATGGCTACACCTTC
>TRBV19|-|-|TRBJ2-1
CASSLLSIYNEQFF
TGTGCCAGTAGCCTACTGAGTATTTACAATGAGCAGTTCTTC
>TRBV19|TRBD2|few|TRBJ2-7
CASRAGLAAEQYF
TGTGCCAGTAGGGCGGGACTAGCGGCCGAGCAGTACTTC
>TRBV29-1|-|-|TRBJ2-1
CSVERVHGNEQFF
TGCAGCGTTGAGAGGGTTCACGGCAATGAGCAGTTCTTC
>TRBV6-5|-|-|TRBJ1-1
CASRRQTYTEAFF
TGTGCCAGCAGAAGACAAACCTACACTGAAGCTTTCTTT
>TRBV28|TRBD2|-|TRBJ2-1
CASRASGNNEQFF
TGTGCCAGCAGAGCTAGCGGCAACAATGAGCAGTTCTTC
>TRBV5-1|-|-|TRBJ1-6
CASSLEGAFGSPLHF
TGCGCCAGCAGCTTGGAAGGGGCCTTTGGGTCACCCCTCCACTTT